This T cell receptor beta chain comes out of a study of regulatory T cells in long-lasting Graves disease. Study-wide findings and caveats: Persistent disease preferred TRBV28, TRBJ1-2 and TRBJ2-5.

For TCR beta, libraries came from iRepertoire HTBI primers and Arm-PCR of CDR3 regions. TCRdb re-called the multiplex PCR reads through MiXCR, storing one row per CDR3 protein. Of 400,000 to 550,000 distinct CDR3 sequences in the sample, over 15% are singletons; the top ten hold 20% to 25%. With respect to this clonotype: What it binds is not known.

This CDR3 has 12 residues. Trimming stripped 3 bases from V and 1 base from J, with 6 bases between. CDR1 is SQVTM, CDR2 ANQGSEA, per germline. Time point noted: newly diagnosed GD, antithyroid drugs for less than 3 months. Extracted RNA from PBMCs served as the source of the TCR library. Diagnosing Graves' disease relied on the American Thyroid Association guidelines. Peripheral blood, about 9 milliliters of it, was drawn into EDTA tubes. These same records also appear under a second study, on T cells in Graves' hyperthyroidism and ophthalmopathy. As reported in that work: Most thyroid clonotypes expanded above 0.001 appeared in blood too.

The receptor was isolated from a woman between 18 and 29 years old with Graves disease. This chain joins TRBV29-1 and TRBJ1-1; no reliable D call. The sample consisted of peripheral blood mononuclear cells (PBMCs), taken at new diagnosis, from a patient treated with antithyroid drugs. This CDR3 is CSVDQQNTEAFF. CDR3 DNA sequence: TGCAGCGTTGATCAGCAGAACACTGAAGCTTTCTTT.